This T cell receptor (beta chain) originates from a study of blood T cell repertoires in COVID-19. Study background: Samples came from the United States, Italy and Spain, spanning acute and convalescent COVID-19. Nucleic acid was either cDNA or gDNA, and it came from T cells, B-cell-depleted T cells, or PBMCs.

This table comes from immunoSEQ multiplex PCR, and its TCRdb copy is limited to in-frame clones, with some not included. This table has 300,000 to 350,000 clones, roughly 89% appearing once. V was trimmed by 2 bases and J by 6 bases, leaving 16 bases between them. Germline V gene data show CDR1 as SGHVS and CDR2 as FQNEAQ. This CDR3 region has 15 residues. The chain employs TRBV7-8 and TRBJ1-1; D might be TRBD1 (6 bases). Sequencing was done on a sample of peripheral blood. The source of this sequence is a woman aged 55-69 years with COVID-19, enrolled during active disease. The DNA of the CDR3 is TGTGCCAGCAGCTTAATCGCAACAGGGAAGGCTGAAGCTTTCTTT. This sequence encodes CASSLIATGKAEAFF. The full variable domain, rest sourced from reference TRBV7-8 and TRBJ1-1, is GAGVSQSPRYKVAKRGQDVALRCDPISGHVSLFWYQQALGQGPEFLTYFQNEAQLDKSGLPSDRFFAERPEGSVSTLKIQRTQQEDSAVYLCASSLIATGKAEAFFGQGTRLTVV.